The sequence of this T cell receptor (beta chain) was determined in a study of blood T cell repertoires in COVID-19. Study-level background: Researchers got acute and convalescent COVID-19 samples from the United States, Italy and Spain. PBMCs, B-cell-depleted T cells, or T cells were the source of the cDNA or gDNA that made up the material.

In the study's own analysis: From reference gene primer amplification, estimates of nucleated cell counts were derived. Clones were read by immunoSEQ multiplex PCR, and TCRdb kept only the in-frame ones, dropping some. The DNA gave D and trimming, while V, J and clone size come from that table. Among over 250,000 clones, 85% to 90% were seen once, and the ten largest hold less than 1.6%. Germline loops: CDR1 MNHEY, CDR2 SMNVEV (reference sequence). This CDR3 region has 13 residues. The junction had 7 bases not matched to a gene; V was cut back by 6 bases and J by 8 bases. Sequencing was performed on peripheral blood. The clonotype was recovered from a woman aged 40 to 55 who had recovered from COVID-19. The genes are TRBV27 and TRBJ2-1; 7 nucleotides align to TRBD2. CDR3 amino acids: CASRLAVGHEQFF. CDR3 sequence (DNA): TGTGCCAGCAGGCTAGCGGTCGGGCATGAGCAGTTCTTC.